The 30 T cell receptor beta chains below come from one sample, sequenced in a study of shared clonotypes between healthy human individuals. Profiled with immunoSEQ multiplex PCR; TCRdb holds only in-frame clones, not every one. The sample records 2 million to 2.5 million clones, approximately 96% being singletons. The sequenced sample was naive CD4+ T cells sorted from blood. Sample subset: CD45RA+ positively selected. Every receptor here comes from a man between 18 and 35 years old in good health.

CDR3 protein: CASSGTTGKYGYTF. The CDR3 bases are TGCGCCAGCAGCGGAACGACAGGGAAGTATGGCTACACCTTC. The chain couples TRBV5-1 to TRBJ1-2, with 7 bases aligning to TRBD1. Looked up from germline, CDR1 is SGHRS and CDR2 is YFSETQ. This CDR3 contains 14 residues. V shed 4 bases and J 5 bases; nucleotides not matched to a gene: 8.

DNA for the CDR3: TGTGCCAGCAGCCCTCGGACTAGCGGGGACGGGAGGCACGAGCAGTACTTC. Translation gives CASSPRTSGDGRHEQYF. The chain has TRBV9 and TRBJ2-7, with 12 bases that match TRBD2. From germline, CDR1 is SGDLS and CDR2 YYNGEE. The V segment lost 4 bases and the J segment 5 bases; nucleotides outside the gene matches: 13. The CDR3 sequence is 17 residues long.

The genes are TRBV4-1 and TRBJ2-7; D may be TRBD1 (6 bases). The germline CDR1 and CDR2 sequences are MGHRA and YSYEKL. The CDR3 contains 17 residues. With 1 base removed from V and 2 bases from J, the gap between germline ends came to 18 bases. Here the CDR3 reads CASSQASPGAATYEQYF. The CDR3 DNA reads TGCGCCAGCAGCCAAGCGAGTCCAGGGGCCGCGACCTACGAGCAGTACTTC.

The V and J genes are TRBV4-1 and TRBJ2-2; either TRBD1 or TRBD2 may fit D (5 bases each). This CDR3 region has 17 residues. V was shortened by 4 bases and J by 6 bases, with 21 bases between the two germline ends. Germline CDR1 reads MGHRA; CDR2 reads YSYEKL. CDR3 in DNA: TGCGCCAGCAGCCTCCAAGAAGGGACCCTAACCGCCGGGGAGCTGTTTTTT. Translation: CASSLQEGTLTAGELFF.

The CDR3, as DNA: TGCGCCAGCAGCCAAGGGACCGGGATAAGGGGTCCCTACGAGCAGTACTTC. It encodes CASSQGTGIRGPYEQYF. This sequence joins TRBV4-1 and TRBJ2-7; either TRBD1 or TRBD2 may fit D (5 bases each). The CDR3 is 17 amino acids. V lost 1 base and J 2 bases, leaving 18 bases between the germline ends. Per germline, CDR1 MGHRA and CDR2 YSYEKL.

The chain links TRBV18 to TRBJ2-5; 7 bases align to TRBD2. The CDR3 loop spans 15 amino acids. Germline values: CDR1 KGHSH, CDR2 LQKENI. V was clipped by 3 bases and J by 5 bases; unmatched bases: 9. DNA for the CDR3: TGTGCCAGCTCACCTCCCGGGACTACTTTCGAGACCCAGTACTTC. As protein: CASSPPGTTFETQYF.

A note on this clone: Other DNA sequences in this specimen translate into the identical CDR3. The rearrangement links TRBV5-1 to TRBJ1-5; the D is unclear. CDR1 and CDR2 (germline): SGHRS, YFSETQ. The V end was cut by 0 bases, the J end by 2 bases, with 6 bases between. This CDR3 comprises 14 residues. In DNA, the CDR3 is TGCGCCAGCAGCTTGGAGAGTGGCAATCAGCCCCAGCATTTT. As protein: CASSLESGNQPQHF. Filled out from reference TRBV5-1 and TRBJ1-5, the complete variable domain reads KAGVTQTPRYLIKTRGQQVTLSCSPISGHRSVSWYQQTPGQGLQFLFEYFSETQRNKGNFPGRFSGRQFSNSRSEMNVSTLELGDSALYLCASSLESGNQPQHFGDGTRLSIL.

The chain combines TRBV9 with TRBJ2-2, with TRBD1 matching 9 bases. Germline loops: CDR1 SGDLS, CDR2 YYNGEE. Trimming cost V 4 bases and J 2 bases; bases outside gene matches: 6. This CDR3 region has 16 residues. The CDR3, as DNA: TGTGCCAGCAGCCGCTGGGACAGGGATAACACCGGGGAGCTGTTTTTT. Protein: CASSRWDRDNTGELFF.

The V and J genes are TRBV27 and TRBJ2-3; 7 bases agree with TRBD2. The CDR3 length is 14 residues. With V trimmed by 6 bases and J by 0 bases, 3 bases remained unmatched. Per germline, CDR1 MNHEY and CDR2 SMNVEV (reference sequence). Here the CDR3 reads CASRLASSTDTQYF. In DNA, the CDR3 is TGTGCCAGCAGACTAGCGTCTAGCACAGATACGCAGTATTTT.

V and J are TRBV6-5 and TRBJ1-4; no clear D. Germline values: CDR1 MNHEY, CDR2 SVGAGI. The V gene lost 0 bases and the J gene lost 3 bases, with 11 bases spanning the gap. The CDR3 runs 16 residues. In DNA, the CDR3 is TGTGCCAGCAGTTACTCGAGGTGGTCAGCTAATGAAAAACTGTTTTTT. Residues: CASSYSRWSANEKLFF.

V and J are TRBV6-1 and TRBJ1-5; no firm D call. This CDR3 is built from 13 residues. Germline V lookup: CDR1 MNHNS, CDR2 SASEGT. V was cut by 7 bases and J by 4 bases, with 11 bases left in between. CDR3 in amino acids: CASNSGVNQPQHF. As DNA, the CDR3 is TGTGCCAGCAATAGTGGGGTTAATCAGCCCCAGCATTTT.

The V and J genes are TRBV7-9 and TRBJ2-2, with D hard to call. CDR1 is SEHNR and CDR2 is FQNEAQ in the germline V gene (reference sequence). CDR3 size: 12 residues. With 0 bases removed from V and 7 bases from J, the gap between germline ends came to 3 bases. The CDR3 protein is CASSLALGELFF. CDR3 sequence (DNA): TGTGCCAGCAGCTTAGCGCTCGGGGAGCTGTTTTTT.

The genes are TRBV9 and TRBJ2-3, with 12 nucleotides matching TRBD2. With V trimmed by 2 bases and J by 8 bases, 15 bases remained unmatched. Germline loops: CDR1 SGDLS, CDR2 YYNGEE. The length of the CDR3 is 18 residues. The CDR3 DNA reads as TGTGCCAGCAGCGTTGGTTCTAGCGGGGGGGCCCACACCACTACGCAGTATTTT. Translating gives CASSVGSSGGAHTTTQYF. Full variable domain (remainder filled in from reference TRBV9 and TRBJ2-3): DSGVTQTPKHLITATGQRVTLRCSPRSGDLSVYWYQQSLDQGLQFLIQYYNGEERAKGNILERFSAQQFPDLHSELNLSSLELGDSALYFCASSVGSSGGAHTTTQYFGPGTRLTVL.

V and J are TRBV11-2 and TRBJ2-5; D may be TRBD2 (6 bases). CDR1 is SGHAT and CDR2 is FQNNGV in the germline V gene. With 3 bases removed from V and 0 bases from J, the gap between germline ends came to 11 bases. The CDR3 runs to 15 residues. For the CDR3, the DNA is TGTGCCAGCAGCTTGGGGACTGGGTACCAAGAGACCCAGTACTTC. It codes for CASSLGTGYQETQYF.

The CDR3 DNA sequence: TGTGCCAGCAGTCCATGGCGTCAGATGGGTTCACCCCTCCACTTT. It translates to CASSPWRQMGSPLHF. This rearrangement joins TRBV28 to TRBJ1-6; D is ambiguous. This CDR3 is built from 15 residues. Germline CDR1 reads MDHEN; CDR2 reads SYDVKM. V was pared by 5 bases and J by 9 bases, with 17 bases between.

The V and J genes are TRBV18 and TRBJ2-7; 9 bases agree with TRBD1. V lost 2 bases, J lost 1 base, and 6 bases stayed unmatched. From germline, CDR1 is KGHSH and CDR2 LQKENI. The CDR3 is made up of 16 amino acids. CDR3 protein: CASSPSGTGWSYEQYF. In nucleotides, the CDR3 is TGTGCCAGCTCACCATCCGGGACAGGGTGGTCCTACGAGCAGTACTTC.

The chain uses TRBV10-1 and TRBJ2-3, with unresolved D. V was trimmed by 4 bases and J by 0 bases, leaving 5 bases between them. Per germline, CDR1 WNHNN and CDR2 SYGVQD (reference sequence). The CDR3 extends over 13 amino acids. CDR3: CASSAPSTDTQYF. In nucleotides, the CDR3 is TGCGCCAGCAGTGCCCCTAGCACAGATACGCAGTATTTT.

The chain recombines TRBV28 with TRBJ2-2; D might be TRBD2 (5 bases). CDR3 size: 17 residues. V was trimmed by 7 bases and J by 2 bases, leaving 20 bases between them. CDR1 and CDR2 from the germline V gene are MDHEN and SYDVKM. The CDR3 DNA sequence: TGTGCCAGCATGCACTTTTCGGGCGGGCCCAACACCGGGGAGCTGTTTTTT. This gives the protein CASMHFSGGPNTGELFF.

The V and J genes are TRBV2 and TRBJ1-2; D remains ambiguous. The CDR3 runs to 14 residues. The germline V and J ends were trimmed by 8 bases and 0 bases, with 13 bases remaining between them. The germline gives CDR1 SNHLY, CDR2 FYNNEI. CDR3 in amino acids: CASRGERPNYGYTF. The CDR3 bases are TGTGCCAGCCGGGGAGAAAGACCTAACTATGGCTACACCTTC.

V gene TRBV19 combines with J gene TRBJ1-5, with TRBD1 matching over 10 bases. The CDR3 length is 15 residues. Germline CDR1 and CDR2: LNHDA and SQIVND (reference sequence). V trimming: 6 bases; J trimming: 3 bases; junction bases outside the gene matches: 5. DNA of the CDR3: TGTGCCAGTAGGGAGGGGACAGGGGACAATCAGCCCCAGCATTTT. Protein sequence: CASREGTGDNQPQHF.

The chain joins TRBV5-4 to TRBJ1-1, with unresolved D. With 5 bases removed from V and 3 bases from J, the gap between germline ends came to 14 bases. The CDR3 has 14 amino acids. Germline CDR1 and CDR2: SGHNT and YYREEE (reference sequence). The CDR3 region is CASRDRWSDTEAFF. The CDR3, as DNA: TGTGCCAGCAGGGATAGGTGGTCGGACACTGAAGCTTTCTTT.

The rearrangement links TRBV5-1 to TRBJ1-1; no firm D call. Germline-derived CDR1 and CDR2 are SGHRS and YFSETQ. This CDR3 comprises 16 residues. Trimming removed 2 bases from V and 1 base from J, with 15 bases in between. Written as DNA, the CDR3 is TGCGCCAGCAGCTTACGTTCAGGACGGTCGAACACTGAAGCTTTCTTT. Protein product: CASSLRSGRSNTEAFF.

The chain couples TRBV2 to TRBJ2-5; D remains unclear. The CDR3 has 15 amino acids. Germline CDR1 reads SNHLY; CDR2 reads FYNNEI. Trimming removed 4 bases at V and 1 base at J, with 13 bases between. The CDR3, as DNA: TGTGCCAGCAGTGCGGTGGCAGGCCGCCAAGAGACCCAGTACTTC. It codes for CASSAVAGRQETQYF.

V and J are TRBV19 and TRBJ1-5; 9 bases map to TRBD1. The CDR3 sequence is 14 residues long. Germline V gives CDR1 LNHDA, CDR2 SQIVND (reference sequence). V was pared by 4 bases and J by 5 bases, with 3 bases of the junction left unmatched. The CDR3 coding sequence is TGTGCCAGTAGTACGGGACAGGGCTATCAGCCCCAGCATTTT. Translating gives CASSTGQGYQPQHF.

The rearrangement joins TRBV18 to TRBJ2-5; D possibly corresponds to TRBD1 (6 bases). V was pared by 3 bases and J by 7 bases, with 18 bases between. Germline loops: CDR1 KGHSH, CDR2 LQKENI. The CDR3 has 15 amino acids. The CDR3 region is CASSPKGVPEGTQYF. CDR3 sequence (DNA): TGTGCCAGCTCACCCAAGGGGGTCCCTGAGGGGACCCAGTACTTC. The full variable domain, with the rest looked up from reference TRBV18 and TRBJ2-5, is NAGVMQNPRHLVRRRGQEARLRCSPMKGHSHVYWYRQLPEEGLKFMVYLQKENIIDESGMPKERFSAEFPKEGPSILRIQQVVRGDSAAYFCASSPKGVPEGTQYFGPGTRLLVL.

The V gene is TRBV19, the J gene TRBJ1-4; D unresolved. Trimming took off 3 bases at V and 0 bases at J, with 11 bases between the two ends. Germline V gene data show CDR1 as LNHDA and CDR2 as SQIVND (reference sequence). There are 16 residues in the CDR3. CDR3 sequence: CASSIGSPATNEKLFF. The CDR3 DNA reads as TGTGCCAGTAGTATTGGGAGCCCCGCAACTAATGAAAAACTGTTTTTT.

This clone showed up just once. V and J are TRBV7-9 and TRBJ2-7; D uncertain. Per germline, CDR1 SEHNR and CDR2 FQNEAQ (reference sequence). Trimming took off 5 bases at V and 5 bases at J, with 10 bases between the two ends. The length of the CDR3 is 12 residues. The CDR3 protein is CASSRLGNEQYF. The CDR3 bases are TGTGCCAGCAGCCGCCTTGGGAACGAGCAGTACTTC. The full variable domain, in which reference TRBV7-9 and TRBJ2-7 provide the parts outside the CDR3, is DTGVSQNPRHKITKRGQNVTFRCDPISEHNRLYWYRQTLGQGPEFLTYFQNEAQLEKSRLLSDRFSAERPKGSFSTLEIQRTEQGDSAMYLCASSRLGNEQYFGPGTRLTVT.

The rearrangement uses TRBV6-1 and TRBJ2-3; a weak D match, TRBD1 (6 bases). V was trimmed by 1 base and J by 4 bases, leaving 12 bases between them. The CDR3 is 15 residues long. Germline CDR1 and CDR2: MNHNS and SASEGT. The CDR3 spells CASSEVSRGADTQYF. As DNA, the CDR3 is TGTGCCAGCAGTGAAGTATCCAGGGGAGCAGATACGCAGTATTTT.

This chain joins TRBV7-2 and TRBJ2-7; the match to TRBD2 covers 10 bases. The CDR3 is made up of 15 amino acids. The germline gives CDR1 SGHTA, CDR2 FQGNSA. With 5 bases clipped from V and 1 base from J, the junction kept 5 bases outside the gene matches. CDR3 sequence: CASSRGLAESYEQYF. CDR3 DNA: TGTGCCAGCAGCCGCGGACTAGCGGAGTCCTACGAGCAGTACTTC.

The chain joins TRBV7-9 to TRBJ2-7; 13 bases are a match to TRBD2. The CDR3 is 19 residues long. Trimming took 5 bases from V and 2 from J; bases not matched to a gene: 15. The V gene's germline CDR1 is SEHNR and CDR2 FQNEAQ (reference sequence). The CDR3 is CASSPGGHRTSGSPYEQYF. The DNA of the CDR3 is TGTGCCAGCAGCCCGGGGGGCCACCGGACTAGCGGGAGCCCCTACGAGCAGTACTTC.